The following is a TCR beta chain sequence with its context. No antigen is known for it. This entry is derived from a study of CD4 T cells in relation to SARS-CoV-2 and coronaviruses. Looking at the study overall: PBMCs were cultured with antigen for roughly nine days before TCR beta sequencing. Shared crossreactive spike epitopes were mapped to their HLA restriction.

Naive and memory CD4+ T cells were separated from cryopreserved PBMCs. Naive or memory CD4+ cells were cultured 1:1 with T cell-depleted PBMCs plus CEF. Profiling relied on immunoSEQ multiplex PCR, and the TCRdb table lists in-frame clones only, not all of them. Found here are 35,000 to 45,000 clones, over 75% of them singletons; the top ten hold 0.95% to 1.5%. Germline V CDR1 and CDR2: SEHNR, FQNEAQ (reference sequence). V lost 5 bases and J lost 0; bases outside the gene matches: 6. The CDR3 is 17 amino acids. Sequencing input: naive CD4+ T cells from PBMCs, cultured in vitro. Stated subset: naive CD4+ T cells isolated by negative enrichment. This receptor was obtained from an adult with COVID-19. This chain connects TRBV7-9 to TRBJ2-1, with 11 bases lining up with TRBD2. CDR3 DNA sequence: TGTGCCAGCAGCGCCCGACTAGCGGGGAGCTCCTACAATGAGCAGTTCTTC. This translates into CASSARLAGSSYNEQFF. Together with reference TRBV7-9 and TRBJ2-1, the CDR3 gives the full variable domain: DTGVSQNPRHKITKRGQNVTFRCDPISEHNRLYWYRQTLGQGPEFLTYFQNEAQLEKSRLLSDRFSAERPKGSFSTLEIQRTEQGDSAMYLCASSARLAGSSYNEQFFGPGTRLTVL.